A single TCR beta chain is shown here with its context. Its target is not known. The sample comes from a study of vaccination and CD4 T cells after COVID-19. As for the study in general: Investigators took post-vaccine samples a median about 65 days after dose two, within a range of 14 to 241. Study-level results: The cohort comprised relatively few convalescent patients, and no early post-infection timepoints were analyzed.

The treatment denotes: roughly nine-day PBMC culture with coronavirus spike peptide pools or control peptides (ViraFEST assay). IL-2 at around 9.4 IU/ml and peptide pools at 10 ug/ml were added to PBMCs cultured at roughly 2 million per well. Replacement of half the medium with fresh IL-2 medium took place on days 3 and 7. J was trimmed by 7 bases and V by 6 bases; bases with no gene match: 6. Looked up from germline, CDR1 is MNHEY and CDR2 is SMNVEV (reference sequence). CDR3 size: 13 residues. Sequenced with the Oncomine TCR Beta short-read assay was DNA taken from cultured CD4+ T cells. Via MiXCR, TCRdb re-called the PCR reads, giving one row per CDR3 protein. The sample includes approximately 6,000 distinct CDR3 sequences, about 30% of them seen just once.

This sequence originates from a human donor who had recovered from COVID-19. This material consisted of CD4+ T cells from blood, cultured in vitro, taken after SARS-CoV-2 vaccination. The V and J genes are TRBV27 and TRBJ1-2; 9 bases align to TRBD1. The CDR3 nucleotides are TGTGCCAGCAGCCCACAGGGGGCAGGTGGCTACACCTTC. Amino acid sequence: CASSPQGAGGYTF.